The sequence of this T cell receptor (beta chain) was determined in a study of spatial heterogeneity in lung cancer. CDR3 length equals 17 residues. Germline CDR1 and CDR2: SGDLS and YYNGEE. V shed 2 bases, J shed 1 base, and the junction held 5 bases outside the gene matches. The study, taken as a whole, reports: Tumoral mutation counts were tracked by counts of expanded intratumoral alpha and beta TCRs.

Specified time point: sample taken at primary tumor resection. Via MiXCR, TCRdb re-called the 5' RACE reads, giving one row per CDR3 protein. The sample holds about 1,500 distinct CDR3 sequences, 8.9% seen once. In its sample, this clonotype ranks as medium-sized. Its antigen is not known. The source is a male donor with early-stage non-small cell lung cancer. The chain joins TRBV9 to TRBJ2-1, with 11 positions matching TRBD2. The sequencing used lung tumor tissue, collected at surgery. CDR3 sequence reads: CASSVAGTSGSYNEQFF. In DNA, the CDR3 is TGTGCCAGCAGCGTTGCCGGGACTAGCGGATCCTACAATGAGCAGTTCTTC. Supplemented by reference TRBV9 and TRBJ2-1, the full variable domain reads DSGVTQTPKHLITATGQRVTLRCSPRSGDLSVYWYQQSLDQGLQFLIQYYNGEERAKGNILERFSAQQFPDLHSELNLSSLELGDSALYFCASSVAGTSGSYNEQFFGPGTRLTVL.